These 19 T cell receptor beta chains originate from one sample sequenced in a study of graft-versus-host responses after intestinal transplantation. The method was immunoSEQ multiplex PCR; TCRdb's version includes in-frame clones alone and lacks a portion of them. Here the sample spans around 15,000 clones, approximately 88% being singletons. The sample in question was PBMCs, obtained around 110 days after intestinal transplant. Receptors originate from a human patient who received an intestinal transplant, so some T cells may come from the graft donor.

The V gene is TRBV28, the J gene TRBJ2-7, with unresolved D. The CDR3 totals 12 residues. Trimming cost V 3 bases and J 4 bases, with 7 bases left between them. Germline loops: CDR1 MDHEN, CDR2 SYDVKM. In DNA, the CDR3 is TGTGCCAGCAGTTTTACATATTACGAGCAGTACTTC. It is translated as CASSFTYYEQYF.

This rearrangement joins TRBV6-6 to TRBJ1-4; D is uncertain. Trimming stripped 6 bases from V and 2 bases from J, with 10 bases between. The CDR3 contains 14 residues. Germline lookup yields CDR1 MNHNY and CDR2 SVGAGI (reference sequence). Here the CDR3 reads CASSLSRTNEKLFF. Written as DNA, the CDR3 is TGTGCCAGCAGCCTCTCAAGGACTAATGAAAAACTGTTTTTT.

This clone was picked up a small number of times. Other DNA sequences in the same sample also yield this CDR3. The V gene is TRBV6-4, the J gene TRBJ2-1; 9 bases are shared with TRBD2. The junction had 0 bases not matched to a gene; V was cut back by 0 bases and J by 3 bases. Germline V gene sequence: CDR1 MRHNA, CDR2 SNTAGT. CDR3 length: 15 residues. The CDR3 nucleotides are TGTGCCAGCAGTGACTCTAGCGGGAGCTACAATGAGCAGTTCTTC. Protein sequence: CASSDSSGSYNEQFF.

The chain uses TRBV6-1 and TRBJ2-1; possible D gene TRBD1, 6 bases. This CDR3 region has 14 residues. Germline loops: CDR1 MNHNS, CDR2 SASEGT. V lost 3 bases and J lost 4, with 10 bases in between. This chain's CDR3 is CASSEVGGYNEQFF. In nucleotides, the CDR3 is TGTGCCAGCAGTGAGGTAGGGGGATACAATGAGCAGTTCTTC.

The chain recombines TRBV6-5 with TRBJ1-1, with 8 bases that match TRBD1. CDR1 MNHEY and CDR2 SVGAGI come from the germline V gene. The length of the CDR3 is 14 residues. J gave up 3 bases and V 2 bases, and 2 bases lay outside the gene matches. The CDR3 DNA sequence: TGTGCCAGCAGTTACATGGACAGGGACACTGAAGCTTTCTTT. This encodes CASSYMDRDTEAFF.

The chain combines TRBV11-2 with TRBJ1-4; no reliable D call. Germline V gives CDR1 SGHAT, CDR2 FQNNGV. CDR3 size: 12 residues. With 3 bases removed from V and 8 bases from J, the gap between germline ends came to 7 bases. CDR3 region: CASSFEAEKLFF. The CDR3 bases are TGTGCCAGCAGCTTCGAAGCGGAAAAACTGTTTTTT.

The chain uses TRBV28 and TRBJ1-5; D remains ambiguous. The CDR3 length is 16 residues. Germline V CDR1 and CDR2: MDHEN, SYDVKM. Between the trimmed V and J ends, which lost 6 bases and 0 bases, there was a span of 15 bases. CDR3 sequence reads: CASSTIDGFSNQPQHF. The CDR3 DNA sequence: TGTGCCAGCAGCACTATAGACGGATTTAGCAATCAGCCCCAGCATTTT.

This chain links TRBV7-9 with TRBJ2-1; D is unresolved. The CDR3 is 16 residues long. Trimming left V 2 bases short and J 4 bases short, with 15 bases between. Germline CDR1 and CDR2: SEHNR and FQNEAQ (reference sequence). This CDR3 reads CASSLSGGPPYNEQFF. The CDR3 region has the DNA TGTGCCAGCAGCTTATCGGGCGGCCCCCCTTACAATGAGCAGTTCTTC. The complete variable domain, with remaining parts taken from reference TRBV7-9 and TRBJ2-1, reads DTGVSQNPRHKITKRGQNVTFRCDPISEHNRLYWYRQTLGQGPEFLTYFQNEAQLEKSRLLSDRFSAERPKGSFSTLEIQRTEQGDSAMYLCASSLSGGPPYNEQFFGPGTRLTVL.

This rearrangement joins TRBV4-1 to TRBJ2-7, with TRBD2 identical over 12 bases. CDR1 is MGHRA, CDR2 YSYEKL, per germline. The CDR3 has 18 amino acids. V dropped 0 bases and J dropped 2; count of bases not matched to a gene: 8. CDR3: CASSQDGFGTSGPYEQYF. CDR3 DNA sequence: TGCGCCAGCAGCCAAGATGGGTTCGGGACTAGCGGGCCCTACGAGCAGTACTTC.

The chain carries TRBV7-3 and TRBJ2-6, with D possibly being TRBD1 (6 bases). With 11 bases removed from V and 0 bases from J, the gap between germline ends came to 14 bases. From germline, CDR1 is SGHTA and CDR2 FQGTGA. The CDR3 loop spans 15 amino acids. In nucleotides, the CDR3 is TGTGCCTCGGGGACAACCAGCTCTGGGGCCAACGTCCTGACTTTC. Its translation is CASGTTSSGANVLTF.

CDR3 region: CASSLMGQGQPQHF. The DNA of the CDR3 is TGTGCCAGTTCGCTCATGGGGCAAGGACAGCCCCAGCATTTT. The genes are TRBV19 and TRBJ1-5; tentative D call: TRBD1 (5 bases). This CDR3 spans 14 amino acids. V was cut by 8 bases and J by 7 bases, with 18 bases left in between. Germline V CDR1 and CDR2: LNHDA, SQIVND (reference sequence).

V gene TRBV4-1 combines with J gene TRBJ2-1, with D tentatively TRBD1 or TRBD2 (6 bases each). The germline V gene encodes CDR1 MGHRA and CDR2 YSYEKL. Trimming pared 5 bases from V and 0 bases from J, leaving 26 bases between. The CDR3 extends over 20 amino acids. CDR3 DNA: TGCGCCAGCAGCTATAGGGGGGTAGCAAGGCGGGCGAGCTCCTACAATGAGCAGTTCTTC. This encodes CASSYRGVARRASSYNEQFF.

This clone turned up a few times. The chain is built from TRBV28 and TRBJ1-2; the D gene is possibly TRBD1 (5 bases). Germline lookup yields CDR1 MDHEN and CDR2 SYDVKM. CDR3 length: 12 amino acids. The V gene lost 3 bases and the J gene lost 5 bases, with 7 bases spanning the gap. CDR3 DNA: TGTGCCAGCAGTTTCGGGGGGTATGGCTACACCTTC. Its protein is CASSFGGYGYTF.

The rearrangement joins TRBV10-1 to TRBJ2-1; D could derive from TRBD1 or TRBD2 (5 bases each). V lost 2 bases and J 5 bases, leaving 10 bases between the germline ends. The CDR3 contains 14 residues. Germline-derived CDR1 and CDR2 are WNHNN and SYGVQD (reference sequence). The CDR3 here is CASSEAGAHNEQFF. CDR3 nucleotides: TGCGCCAGCAGTGAGGCCGGGGCCCACAATGAGCAGTTCTTC.

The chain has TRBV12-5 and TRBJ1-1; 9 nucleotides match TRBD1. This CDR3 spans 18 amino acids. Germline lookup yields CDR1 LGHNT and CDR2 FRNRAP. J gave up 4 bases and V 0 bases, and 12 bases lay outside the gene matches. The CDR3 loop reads CASGLVRTGEALVTEAFF. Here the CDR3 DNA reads TGTGCTAGTGGTTTGGTTCGGACAGGGGAGGCCTTAGTCACTGAAGCTTTCTTT.

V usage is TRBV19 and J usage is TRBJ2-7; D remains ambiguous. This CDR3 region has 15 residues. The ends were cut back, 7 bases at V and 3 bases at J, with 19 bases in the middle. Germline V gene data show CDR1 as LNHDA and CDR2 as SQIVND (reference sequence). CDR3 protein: CASTRRSDTYYEQYF. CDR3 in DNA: TGTGCCAGTACCCGACGCTCGGATACCTACTACGAGCAGTACTTC.

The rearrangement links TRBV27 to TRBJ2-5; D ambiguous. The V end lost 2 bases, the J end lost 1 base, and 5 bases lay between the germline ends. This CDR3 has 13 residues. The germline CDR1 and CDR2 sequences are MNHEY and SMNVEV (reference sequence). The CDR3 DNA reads TGTGCCAGCAGTTTAGCTAGCCAAGAGACCCAGTACTTC. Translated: CASSLASQETQYF.

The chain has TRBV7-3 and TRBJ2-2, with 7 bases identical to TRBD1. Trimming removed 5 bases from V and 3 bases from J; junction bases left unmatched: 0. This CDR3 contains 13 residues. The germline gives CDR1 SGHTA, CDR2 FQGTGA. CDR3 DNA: TGTGCCAGCAGCCAGGGGGACACCGGGGAGCTGTTTTTT. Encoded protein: CASSQGDTGELFF. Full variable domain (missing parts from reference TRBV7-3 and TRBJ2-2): GAGVSQTPSNKVTEKGKYVELRCDPISGHTALYWYRQSLGQGPEFLIYFQGTGAADDSGLPNDRFFAVRPEGSVSTLKIQRTERGDSAVYLCASSQGDTGELFFGEGSRLTVL.

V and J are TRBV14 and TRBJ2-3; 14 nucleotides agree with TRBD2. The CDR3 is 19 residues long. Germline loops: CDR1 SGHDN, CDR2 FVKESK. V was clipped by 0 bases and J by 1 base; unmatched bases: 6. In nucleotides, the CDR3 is TGTGCCAGCAGCCAAGAAGGATGGACTAGCGGGGGGTGCACAGATACGCAGTATTTT. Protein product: CASSQEGWTSGGCTDTQYF.